These T cell receptor beta chains were read from a single sample in a study of Tregs in tolerant kidney transplant recipients. TCRdb's table, derived via immunoSEQ multiplex PCR, lists solely in-frame clones and lacks some. The sample holds around 70,000 clones, roughly 92% seen once. The source material was CD8+ T cells from blood, sampled before the transplant. These receptors were collected from a human donor who received a combined kidney and bone marrow transplant. Each CDR3 is given with its conserved first and last residue. D genes are given only for firm matches. For some rows the clone size is stated as once, few or many, or as a class when expanded; others skip it.

TRBJ2-1 TRBD2 TRBV6-5 once CASSGTSGSGNEQFF TGTGCCAGCAGTGGGACTAGCGGGAGTGGTAATGAGCAGTTCTTC
TRBJ1-2 TRBD1 TRBV7-8 - CASSPGTGYGYTF TGTGCCAGCAGCCCCGGGACAGGCTATGGCTACACCTTC
TRBJ2-2 - TRBV7-9 - CASSLRSPSYTGELFF TGTGCCAGCAGCTTACGGTCTCCCTCGTACACCGGGGAGCTGTTTTTT
TRBJ2-3 - TRBV18 - CASSPRPGGTDTQYF TGTGCCAGCTCACCACGTCCAGGGGGCACAGATACGCAGTATTTT
TRBJ2-7 TRBD2 TRBV4-1 - CASSPRLAGTYEQYF TGCGCCAGCAGCCCCCGACTAGCGGGGACATACGAGCAGTACTTC
TRBJ2-3 - TRBV7-8 - CASSLAGAYTDTQYF TGTGCCAGCAGCTTGGCGGGGGCCTACACAGATACGCAGTATTTT
TRBJ1-6 - TRBV21-1 - CASSKGGSPLHF TGTGCCAGCAGCAAAGGAGGTTCACCCCTCCACTTT
TRBJ2-1 - TRBV7-2 once CASSLSGNEQFF TGTGCCAGCAGCTTATCCGGCAATGAGCAGTTCTTC
TRBJ1-1 TRBD1 TRBV18 once CASSPTGATEAFF TGTGCCAGCTCACCTACAGGGGCAACTGAAGCTTTCTTT
TRBJ2-1 TRBD2 TRBV9 - CAGEGTSGGHEQFF TGTGCCGGAGAGGGGACTAGCGGGGGACATGAGCAGTTCTTC
TRBJ2-7 TRBD2 TRBV4-1 - CASSLGRSTSGFSYEQYF TGCGCCAGCAGCCTGGGACGGTCGACTAGCGGGTTCTCCTACGAGCAGTACTTC
TRBJ2-1 - TRBV5-1 - CASSPAWGDEQFF TGCGCCAGCAGCCCCGCTTGGGGCGATGAGCAGTTCTTC
TRBJ1-3 - TRBV2 - CASSETLGAGNTIYF TGTGCCAGCAGTGAAACGCTGGGGGCAGGAAACACCATATATTTT
TRBJ1-1 TRBD1 TRBV7-8 - CASTLGGTVGEAFF TGTGCCAGCACCTTGGGCGGGACAGTTGGTGAAGCTTTCTTT
TRBJ2-3 - TRBV5-1 - CASSLGGDTDTQYF TGCGCCAGCAGCTTGGGGGGGGACACAGATACGCAGTATTTT
TRBJ2-4 TRBD2 TRBV2 - CASRGTSGRARDIQYF TGTGCCAGCAGGGGGACTAGCGGGAGGGCTAGGGACATTCAGTACTTC
TRBJ2-1 TRBD2 TRBV5-1 once CASSLAKVGAGGLNEQFF TGCGCCAGCAGCTTGGCCAAGGTGGGGGCGGGGGGGCTCAATGAGCAGTTCTTC
TRBJ2-7 TRBD2 TRBV9 - CASSPQSGTDSYEQYF TGTGCCAGCAGCCCCCAAAGCGGGACGGACTCCTACGAGCAGTACTTC
TRBJ2-2 TRBD2 TRBV4-2 - CASNGAGGVLGGELFF TGTGCCAGCAACGGAGCGGGGGGTGTTTTAGGCGGGGAGCTGTTTTTT
TRBJ2-3 TRBD2 TRBV7-2 - CASSLLTSYSDTQYF TGTGCCAGCAGCTTATTGACTAGCTACTCAGATACGCAGTATTTT
TRBJ2-1 - TRBV9 - CASSVEGGSLEIFF TGTGCCAGCAGCGTAGAAGGGGGAAGTTTAGAGATATTCTTC
TRBJ2-7 - TRBV19 few CASSWGQPYEQYF TGTGCCAGTAGTTGGGGACAACCCTACGAGCAGTACTTC
TRBJ2-7 - TRBV4-3 - CASSQEGGPGPYYEQYF TGCGCCAGCAGCCAAGAGGGGGGGCCAGGCCCTTACTACGAGCAGTACTTC
TRBJ2-7 TRBD2 TRBV27 - CASIPWTSGRYEQYF TGTGCCAGCATCCCATGGACTAGCGGGAGGTACGAGCAGTACTTC
TRBJ1-1 - TRBV4-1 - CASSPTVSNTEAFF TGCGCCAGCAGCCCTACAGTATCGAACACTGAAGCTTTCTTT
TRBJ1-1 - TRBV6-6 - CASSYSQGAFF TGTGCCAGCAGTTACTCGCAGGGGGCTTTCTTT
TRBJ2-1 TRBD2 TRBV2 - CASRGLAGEEQFF TGTGCCAGCAGGGGACTAGCGGGAGAGGAGCAGTTCTTC
TRBJ2-2 - TRBV7-6 once CASSLGESAGELFF TGTGCCAGCAGCTTAGGTGAATCGGCCGGGGAGCTGTTTTTT
TRBJ2-3 TRBD1 TRBV27 once CASSLGQGADTQYF TGTGCCAGCAGTCTGGGACAGGGGGCAGATACGCAGTATTTT
TRBJ1-1 TRBD1 TRBV10-3 - CAISLQGANTEAFF TGTGCCATCAGCTTACAGGGGGCGAACACTGAAGCTTTCTTT
TRBJ2-2 TRBD2 TRBV9 - CASSGRLAGLPGELFF TGTGCCAGCAGCGGCCGACTAGCGGGGCTTCCCGGGGAGCTGTTTTTT
TRBJ1-1 - TRBV28 - CASTLADMNTEAFF TGTGCCAGCACCCTAGCGGACATGAACACTGAAGCTTTCTTT
TRBJ1-2 TRBD1 TRBV9 - CASSAQGAGYGYTF TGTGCCAGCAGCGCACAGGGGGCTGGCTACGGCTACACCTTC
TRBJ2-2 TRBD1 TRBV4-3 - CASSHGQGGDTGELFF TGCGCCAGCAGCCACGGACAGGGAGGAGACACCGGGGAGCTGTTTTTT
TRBJ2-5 - TRBV7-6 - CASSLAESWETQYF TGTGCCAGCAGCTTAGCCGAGAGTTGGGAGACCCAGTACTTC
TRBJ2-7 TRBD2 TRBV19 - CASSSASGYEQYF TGTGCCAGTAGTTCAGCTAGCGGCTACGAGCAGTACTTC
TRBJ1-1 TRBD1 TRBV30 - CAWSVSGGTEAFF TGTGCCTGGAGTGTGTCAGGGGGCACTGAAGCTTTCTTT
TRBJ2-7 TRBD2 TRBV9 - CASSGGRGPGDEQYF TGTGCCAGCAGTGGCGGGAGGGGACCCGGAGACGAGCAGTACTTC
TRBJ1-1 - TRBV27 - CASSLSSAGYTEAFF TGTGCCAGCAGTTTATCTTCCGCAGGGTACACTGAAGCTTTCTTT
TRBJ2-7 - TRBV11-2 - CASSLLLGQYF TGTGCCAGCAGCTTGCTGCTCGGGCAGTACTTC
TRBJ1-1 TRBD1 TRBV11-2 once CASSSRTGDTEAFF TGTGCCAGCAGCTCGAGGACAGGGGACACTGAAGCTTTCTTT
TRBJ1-3 - TRBV19 - CASRGGSSGNTIYF TGTGCCAGTCGTGGGGGGAGTTCTGGAAACACCATATATTTT
TRBJ1-2 TRBD1 TRBV27 large CASSIDRAVGYTF TGTGCCAGCAGTATAGACAGGGCGGTTGGCTACACCTTC
TRBJ2-5 TRBD1 TRBV5-6 - CASSWGTGQETQYF TGTGCCAGCAGCTGGGGGACAGGCCAAGAGACCCAGTACTTC
TRBJ1-4 - TRBV4-3 - CASSQDLGRRSEKLFF TGCGCCAGCAGCCAAGACCTCGGACGGAGGAGTGAAAAACTGTTTTTT
TRBJ1-1 TRBD1 TRBV5-1 - CASSLGVDRGTNTEAFF TGCGCCAGCAGCTTGGGAGTAGACAGGGGAACGAACACTGAAGCTTTCTTT
TRBJ1-2 TRBD1 TRBV9 - CASSAGTGSYYGYTF TGTGCCAGCAGCGCGGGGACAGGGTCTTACTATGGCTACACCTTC
TRBJ2-2 - TRBV14 once CASRFRGSGELFF TGTGCCAGCCGCTTTCGGGGGTCCGGGGAGCTGTTTTTT
TRBJ2-2 - TRBV13 - CASSQSGTGELFF TGTGCCAGCAGCCAGAGCGGTACCGGGGAGCTGTTTTTT
TRBJ1-1 - TRBV15 - CATTQRGGLVEAFF TGTGCCACCACCCAGAGGGGGGGACTCGTTGAAGCTTTCTTT
TRBJ2-4 - TRBV14 - CASSQKGQGKNIQYF TGTGCCAGCAGCCAGAAGGGGCAGGGCAAAAACATTCAGTACTTC
TRBJ1-2 TRBD1 TRBV5-4 - CASSFKGAGSNYGYTF TGTGCCAGCAGCTTCAAGGGGGCTGGTTCTAACTATGGCTACACCTTC
TRBJ2-3 TRBD2 TRBV5-4 - CASSLSSGFTDTQYF TGTGCCAGCAGCTTGAGTAGCGGGTTTACAGATACGCAGTATTTT
TRBJ1-1 - TRBV9 - CASDFTGRNTEAFF TGTGCCAGCGATTTCACAGGGCGAAACACTGAAGCTTTCTTT